This T cell receptor (beta chain) is from a study of shared clonotypes between healthy human individuals. The study ran the assay at deep level. Study processing details: Junction-only sequences produced by ImmunoSEQ had no quality scores, so filtering differed. The data were produced by immunoSEQ multiplex PCR, yet TCRdb's version contains in-frame clones alone and is incomplete. V and J calls and clone size are copied from that table; D and trimming were computed from the DNA. The sample carries 2 million to 2.5 million clones, approximately 94% recorded once. The CDR3 length is 14 residues. Deletions cut 3 bases from V and 5 bases from J, with 11 bases between. Germline CDR1 is SGHDT and CDR2 is YYEEEE.

This clonotype originated in a man aged 18-30 years in good health. V and J are TRBV5-6 and TRBJ1-4, with unresolved D. Sequencing was done on a sample of naive CD4+ T cells sorted from blood. Stated subset: CD45RA+ positively selected. This CDR3 reads CASSSGLGNEKLFF. CDR3 in DNA: TGTGCCAGCAGCTCCGGCCTGGGGAATGAAAAACTGTTTTTT.